The next 28 T cell receptor beta chains were all read from a single sample in a study of blood T cell repertoires in COVID-19. Only in-frame clones appear in the TCRdb table, and some are missing; sequencing was by immunoSEQ multiplex PCR. The sample yields 150,000 to 200,000 clones, roughly 80% seen once. Sequences were obtained from PBMCs or T cells enriched from blood (not recorded which). These receptors were collected from a man aged 45-65 years who had recovered from COVID-19.

The chain recombines TRBV5-1 with TRBJ2-7; 8 nucleotides agree with TRBD1. This CDR3 comprises 14 residues. Germline V lookup: CDR1 SGHRS, CDR2 YFSETQ. Trimming took 4 bases from V and 6 from J; bases not matched to a gene: 9. The CDR3 sequence: CASSLGQAGVEQYF. For the CDR3, the DNA is TGCGCCAGCAGCCTGGGACAGGCCGGGGTCGAGCAGTACTTC.

This clone appeared once. The rearrangement uses TRBV5-1 and TRBJ2-7; 10 nucleotides agree with TRBD1. CDR3 length equals 14 residues. CDR1 and CDR2 (germline): SGHRS, YFSETQ. Unmatched junction bases numbered 2, after V lost 3 bases and J lost 2 bases. DNA of the CDR3: TGCGCCAGCAGCTCCGGGACAGGGGCCTACGAGCAGTACTTC. It yields the protein CASSSGTGAYEQYF.

This clone was seen a few times. The genes are TRBV5-6 and TRBJ2-1, with TRBD2 matching 10 bases. Unmatched junction bases numbered 7, after V lost 0 bases and J lost 7 bases. This CDR3 comprises 16 residues. Germline V gene data show CDR1 as SGHDT and CDR2 as YYEEEE. The CDR3 sequence is CASSLAVSGGFNEQFF. The CDR3 DNA sequence: TGTGCCAGCAGCTTGGCGGTTAGCGGGGGGTTTAATGAGCAGTTCTTC.

The chain links TRBV16 to TRBJ2-1; D not certain. CDR1 and CDR2 (germline): KGHSY, FQNENV. The CDR3 is made up of 13 amino acids. V lost 1 base and J lost 10, with 11 bases in between. The DNA for the CDR3 is TGTGCCAGCAGCCAATTAACGGGTTTCGAGCAGTTCTTC. Protein sequence: CASSQLTGFEQFF. Complete variable domain (other parts from reference TRBV16 and TRBJ2-1): GEEVAQTPKHLVRGEGQKAKLYCAPIKGHSYVFWYQQVLKNEFKFLISFQNENVFDETGMPKERFSAKCLPNSPCSLEIQATKLEDSAVYFCASSQLTGFEQFFGPGTRLTVL.

This chain links TRBV28 with TRBJ2-3; TRBD1 aligns across 7 bases. Trimming took 5 bases from V and 2 from J; bases not matched to a gene: 13. CDR3 length equals 17 residues. The germline gives CDR1 MDHEN, CDR2 SYDVKM. The CDR3 loop is CASSETGTETLTDTQYF. DNA of the CDR3: TGTGCCAGCAGTGAAACCGGGACAGAAACCCTCACAGATACGCAGTATTTT.

The chain couples TRBV6-5 to TRBJ2-1, with D possibly TRBD2 on 5 matching bases. V gave up 6 bases and J gave up 0 bases, with 9 bases separating them. The germline V gene encodes CDR1 MNHEY and CDR2 SVGAGI. The CDR3 spans 14 residues. The CDR3 DNA sequence: TGTGCCAGCAGCCTAGGGAGCTCCTACAATGAGCAGTTCTTC. Its translation is CASSLGSSYNEQFF.

The chain carries TRBV13 and TRBJ2-7; TRBD1 aligns across 9 bases. V lost 8 bases to trimming and J lost 2 bases; unmatched junction nucleotides: 10. The CDR3 is made up of 15 amino acids. Germline loops: CDR1 PRHDT, CDR2 FYEKMQ (reference sequence). This CDR3 reads CASSSLGDRAYEQYF. Here the CDR3 DNA reads TGTGCCAGCTCCTCCCTCGGGGACAGGGCCTACGAGCAGTACTTC.

V usage is TRBV5-6 and J usage is TRBJ1-5; D remains ambiguous. Germline lookup yields CDR1 SGHDT and CDR2 YYEEEE. The germline V and J ends were trimmed by 4 bases and 6 bases, with 20 bases remaining between them. The CDR3 is 16 residues long. The CDR3 sequence: CASSPYKQWSTQPQHF. The CDR3, as DNA: TGTGCCAGCAGCCCATACAAACAGTGGTCCACTCAGCCCCAGCATTTT.

The chain joins TRBV6-5 to TRBJ2-3, with 11 bases identical to TRBD1. The germline V gene has CDR1 MNHEY and CDR2 SVGAGI. This CDR3 has 15 amino acids. J gave up 4 bases and V 6 bases, and 6 bases lay outside the gene matches. The CDR3 DNA sequence: TGTGCCAGCAGCGGTAGGGGACAGGGGGCAGATACGCAGTATTTT. This encodes CASSGRGQGADTQYF.

The V gene is TRBV6-6, the J gene TRBJ1-6, with 7 bases that match TRBD1. The CDR3 spans 19 residues. J gave up 7 bases and V 5 bases, and 20 bases lay outside the gene matches. CDR1 and CDR2 from the germline V gene are MNHNY and SVGAGI (reference sequence). CDR3 region: CASSRSPPTGVGSNSPLHF. CDR3 sequence (DNA): TGTGCCAGCAGTCGTTCACCCCCAACAGGGGTGGGGTCCAATTCACCCCTCCACTTT.

The CDR3 region is CATSWAAGNEQFF. The CDR3, as DNA: TGTGCCACCAGCTGGGCAGCGGGAAATGAGCAGTTCTTC. The chain carries TRBV15 and TRBJ2-1; 7 bases align to TRBD2. The germline V gene encodes CDR1 LNHNV and CDR2 YYDKDF (reference sequence). The CDR3 totals 13 residues. With 5 bases clipped from V and 7 bases from J, the junction kept 5 bases outside the gene matches.

CDR3 in DNA: TGCGCCAGCAGCCCTATACCGTCCAGGAGGGGAATTTCCTATAATTCACCCCTCCACTTT. Protein: CASSPIPSRRGISYNSPLHF. The V and J genes are TRBV4-1 and TRBJ1-6; D perhaps matches TRBD1 (5 bases). In germline, CDR1 is MGHRA, CDR2 YSYEKL. CDR3 length: 20 amino acids. V shed 4 bases and J shed 1 base, with 23 bases lying between them.

The sample holds a few counts of this clone. The rearrangement uses TRBV4-2 and TRBJ1-3, with D maybe TRBD1 (6 bases). Germline CDR1 LGHNA, CDR2 YNFKEQ. The CDR3 consists of 17 residues. The V end lost 0 bases, the J end lost 2 bases, and 14 bases lay between the germline ends. The CDR3: CASSQDSTRGAGNTIYF. The CDR3 DNA sequence: TGTGCCAGCAGCCAAGATTCCACCAGGGGAGCTGGAAACACCATATATTTT.

The genes are TRBV11-2 and TRBJ2-3, with a tentative D call TRBD1 (5 bases). The CDR3 contains 19 residues. Germline values: CDR1 SGHAT, CDR2 FQNNGV. Trimming removed 0 bases at V and 1 base at J, with 20 bases between. The CDR3 coding sequence is TGTGCCAGCAGCTTAGATGGGGCCGCAGGTTTTGTGGGCACAGATACGCAGTATTTT. Translating it yields CASSLDGAAGFVGTDTQYF.

This chain links TRBV6-1 with TRBJ1-5; D unclear. CDR3 length: 14 residues. The V end lost 1 base, the J end lost 3 bases, and 7 bases lay between the germline ends. The V gene's germline CDR1 is MNHNS and CDR2 SASEGT. The CDR3 loop reads CASSEGVPNQPQHF. As DNA, the CDR3 is TGTGCCAGCAGTGAAGGAGTCCCCAATCAGCCCCAGCATTTT.

The chain is built from TRBV4-1 and TRBJ1-5; 7 bases align to TRBD1. The CDR3 is 16 amino acids. Trimming took 2 bases from V and 4 from J; bases not matched to a gene: 8. Germline V CDR1 and CDR2: MGHRA, YSYEKL. CDR3 sequence (DNA): TGCGCCAGCAGCCAATCGACAGGGAGTGAGAATCAGCCCCAGCATTTT. It yields the protein CASSQSTGSENQPQHF.

The chain recombines TRBV10-2 with TRBJ1-1, with TRBD1 as a possible D gene (5 bases). The CDR3 runs 14 residues. Trimming cost V 6 bases and J 4 bases, with 15 bases left between them. In germline, CDR1 is WSHSY, CDR2 SAAADI. CDR3 loop: CASRVGGLGTEAFF. For the CDR3, the DNA is TGCGCCAGCAGGGTGGGGGGTTTGGGCACTGAAGCTTTCTTT.

The chain uses TRBV9 and TRBJ2-5; D is perhaps TRBD2 (6 bases). The germline V gene has CDR1 SGDLS and CDR2 YYNGEE. The CDR3 sequence is 15 residues long. V was trimmed by 0 bases and J by 7 bases, leaving 16 bases between them. The CDR3 is CASSVGRGGAVTQYF. CDR3 sequence (DNA): TGTGCCAGCAGCGTAGGGCGGGGTGGCGCGGTGACCCAGTACTTC.

The CDR3 sequence: CAGGGDQETQYF. In nucleotides, the CDR3 is TGTGCCGGCGGCGGCGATCAAGAGACCCAGTACTTC. The chain couples TRBV28 to TRBJ2-5; D is ambiguous. The V end was cut by 11 bases, the J end by 2 bases, with 12 bases between. The germline V gene encodes CDR1 MDHEN and CDR2 SYDVKM. The length of the CDR3 is 12 residues.

The rearrangement uses TRBV4-1 and TRBJ2-7, with a possible D match to TRBD2 (6 bases). The CDR3 is 14 residues long. Per the germline V gene, CDR1 is MGHRA and CDR2 is YSYEKL. V was trimmed by 2 bases and J by 3 bases, leaving 11 bases between them. The CDR3: CASSQKEGDYEQYF. CDR3 nucleotides: TGCGCCAGCAGCCAAAAGGAGGGAGACTACGAGCAGTACTTC.

The chain has TRBV13 and TRBJ2-1; 8 bases fit TRBD2. V gave up 5 bases and J gave up 2 bases; unmatched junction bases: 2. The CDR3 contains 14 residues. CDR1 is PRHDT, CDR2 FYEKMQ, per germline (reference sequence). CDR3 DNA: TGTGCCAGCAGCAACGGGGGGGCCTACAATGAGCAGTTCTTC. Translating it yields CASSNGGAYNEQFF.

The rearrangement links TRBV19 to TRBJ1-1; D is unclear. The CDR3 loop spans 13 amino acids. The V and J ends lost 10 bases and 1 base respectively, with 13 bases between them. CDR1 and CDR2 from the germline V gene are LNHDA and SQIVND (reference sequence). The CDR3 region has the DNA TGTGCCACCAGTCAGGTATCGAACACTGAAGCTTTCTTT. Its translation: CATSQVSNTEAFF. Together with reference TRBV19 and TRBJ1-1, the CDR3 gives the full variable domain: DGGITQSPKYLFRKEGQNVTLSCEQNLNHDAMYWYRQDPGQGLRLIYYSQIVNDFQKGDIAEGYSVSREKKESFPLTVTSAQKNPTAFYLCATSQVSNTEAFFGQGTRLTVV.

By frequency in the sample, this clone is medium-sized. At the DNA level, this CDR3 is encoded by other sequences in the same sample as well. The J gene is TRBJ2-7, the V gene TRBV27; the D gene is possibly TRBD1 (7 bases). The CDR3 loop spans 14 amino acids. Trimming cost V 2 bases and J 3 bases, with 11 bases left between them. The germline CDR1 and CDR2 sequences are MNHEY and SMNVEV (reference sequence). CDR3 in amino acids: CASSLQGGNYEQYF. The CDR3 nucleotides are TGTGCCAGCAGTTTACAGGGGGGAAACTACGAGCAGTACTTC.

The chain is built from TRBV27 and TRBJ2-7, with D maybe TRBD2 (5 bases). V lost 2 bases, J lost 7 bases, and 15 bases lay in between. The CDR3 is 14 amino acids. Germline V gene data show CDR1 as MNHEY and CDR2 as SMNVEV (reference sequence). The CDR3 DNA is TGTGCCAGCAGTTTAATGGACTCTCCTCGTGAGCAGTACTTC. It encodes CASSLMDSPREQYF.

The chain joins TRBV24-1 to TRBJ2-7, with 8 bases fitting TRBD1. The V and J ends lost 4 bases and 6 bases, in that order; junction bases with no gene match: 7. The CDR3 covers 14 residues. CDR1 and CDR2 (germline): KGHDR, SFDVKD. Here the CDR3 reads CATSDLTGAGEQYF. CDR3 DNA sequence: TGTGCCACCAGTGACCTGACAGGGGCCGGCGAGCAGTACTTC.

This clone came up a few times. The chain combines TRBV9 with TRBJ2-7; 8 bases map to TRBD2. The CDR3 loop spans 14 amino acids. Germline values: CDR1 SGDLS, CDR2 YYNGEE. V dropped 4 bases and J dropped 3; count of bases not matched to a gene: 6. The CDR3: CASSRGGQDYEQYF. The CDR3 bases are TGTGCCAGCAGCCGGGGGGGGCAGGACTACGAGCAGTACTTC.

The V call is TRBV28, the J call TRBJ1-6, with D possibly TRBD1 on 6 matching bases. Looked up from germline, CDR1 is MDHEN and CDR2 is SYDVKM. The CDR3 runs 16 residues. The V end lost 5 bases, the J end lost 3 bases, and 14 bases lay between the germline ends. CDR3 region: CASSPTGLRYNSPLHF. As DNA, the CDR3 is TGTGCCAGCAGTCCAACAGGGTTGCGCTATAATTCACCCCTCCACTTT.

This clone has only a few counts. The V and J genes are TRBV25-1 and TRBJ1-4; possible D gene TRBD1, 5 bases. There are 14 residues in the CDR3. V lost 3 bases, J lost 7 bases, and 12 bases lay in between. Germline V gives CDR1 MGHDK, CDR2 SYGVNS. In DNA form, the CDR3 reads TGTGCCAGCAGTGAGTCATGGGGCTTTGAAAAACTGTTTTTT. Its protein is CASSESWGFEKLFF.